This passage covers 13 T cell receptor beta chains from one sample sequenced in a study of OX40 agonist ivuxolimab in advanced cancers. Using immunoSEQ multiplex PCR, the repertoire was profiled, and TCRdb retains in-frame clones only, with some absent. Here the sample spans tens of thousands of clones, about 86% being singletons. The source was CD4+ or CD8+ T cells sorted from blood, collected in a trial of the OX40 agonist ivuxolimab. These receptors came from an adult with an advanced solid tumor such as melanoma, head and neck, liver or kidney cancer.

The J gene is TRBJ2-1, the V gene TRBV25-1; D is perhaps TRBD2 (5 bases). The CDR3 covers 15 residues. V gave up 3 bases and J gave up 6 bases, with 15 bases separating them. The germline CDR1 and CDR2 sequences are MGHDK and SYGVNS. This chain's CDR3 is CASSDAGKLVNEQFF. CDR3 DNA sequence: TGTGCCAGCAGTGATGCCGGGAAGTTGGTCAATGAGCAGTTCTTC.

This clone was found a few times. For the CDR3, the DNA is TGCGCCAGCTGTAGGATTGGAGTCACAGATACGCAGTATTTT. This encodes CASCRIGVTDTQYF. The chain joins TRBV10-2 to TRBJ2-3; D unresolved. CDR1 and CDR2 from the germline V gene are WSHSY and SAAADI. The CDR3 totals 14 residues. Trimming removed 8 bases from V and 2 bases from J, with 14 bases in between.

The chain uses TRBV30 and TRBJ1-2; possibly TRBD1 for D (5 bases). The length of the CDR3 is 13 residues. Germline V gene lookup returns CDR1 GTSNPN and CDR2 SVGIG (reference sequence). V was trimmed by 4 bases and J by 5 bases, leaving 14 bases between them. The CDR3 sequence is CAWTPSGTYGYTF. CDR3 DNA: TGTGCCTGGACCCCATCAGGGACGTATGGCTACACCTTC.

V is TRBV19 and J is TRBJ1-1; 10 positions match TRBD1. The V segment lost 1 base and the J segment 6 bases; nucleotides outside the gene matches: 2. The CDR3 is made up of 14 amino acids. Germline assignment: CDR1 LNHDA and CDR2 SQIVND (reference sequence). CDR3 sequence reads: CASSIGQGAPEAFF. The CDR3 DNA follows: TGTGCCAGTAGTATAGGACAGGGGGCGCCTGAAGCTTTCTTT.

The rearrangement uses TRBV7-8 and TRBJ2-1; 8 nucleotides agree with TRBD1. Per the germline V gene, CDR1 is SGHVS and CDR2 is FQNEAQ. The CDR3 has 17 residues. The trim removed 4 bases at V and 5 bases at J, leaving 13 bases unmatched. The CDR3 loop reads CASSSSLLRDRHNEQFF. The DNA of the CDR3 is TGTGCCAGCAGCTCGAGTTTACTCCGGGACAGGCACAATGAGCAGTTCTTC. The full variable domain, its missing parts supplied by reference TRBV7-8 and TRBJ2-1, is GAGVSQSPRYKVAKRGQDVALRCDPISGHVSLFWYQQALGQGPEFLTYFQNEAQLDKSGLPSDRFFAERPEGSVSTLKIQRTQQEDSAVYLCASSSSLLRDRHNEQFFGPGTRLTVL.

The gene calls are TRBV9 and TRBJ2-3, with TRBD1 identical over 7 bases. V was pared by 3 bases and J by 2 bases, with 3 bases of the junction left unmatched. Per germline, CDR1 SGDLS and CDR2 YYNGEE. CDR3 length equals 14 residues. CDR3 DNA sequence: TGTGCCAGCAGCGGGGGACAGCTCACAGATACGCAGTATTTT. This translates into CASSGGQLTDTQYF.

The genes are TRBV7-2 and TRBJ2-7; D ambiguous. Germline values: CDR1 SGHTA, CDR2 FQGNSA. This CDR3 has 12 residues. The V gene lost 1 base and the J gene lost 6 bases, with 7 bases spanning the gap. The CDR3 loop is CASSLVSSEQYF. CDR3 sequence (DNA): TGTGCCAGCAGCTTAGTGTCTAGCGAGCAGTACTTC.

This chain uses TRBV30 with TRBJ2-3; 8 nucleotides agree with TRBD2. Germline values: CDR1 GTSNPN, CDR2 SVGIG (reference sequence). CDR3 size: 14 residues. V was pared by 1 base and J by 1 base, with 1 base of the junction left unmatched. CDR3 loop: CAWSEGLGTDTQYF. CDR3 nucleotides: TGTGCCTGGAGTGAGGGACTAGGCACAGATACGCAGTATTTT.

The chain recombines TRBV7-2 with TRBJ2-7; D perhaps matches TRBD2 (5 bases). Between the trimmed V and J ends, which lost 1 base and 13 bases, there was a span of 17 bases. This CDR3 region has 13 residues. The V gene's germline CDR1 is SGHTA and CDR2 FQGNSA. CDR3 in amino acids: CASSLELASRPYF. For the CDR3, the DNA is TGTGCCAGCAGCTTAGAGCTAGCTTCTCGGCCATACTTC.

V usage is TRBV30 and J usage is TRBJ2-2; 10 bases agree with TRBD1. The CDR3 is made up of 16 amino acids. Germline V CDR1 and CDR2: GTSNPN, SVGIG (reference sequence). V shed 3 bases and J 1 base; nucleotides not matched to a gene: 5. CDR3 sequence: CAWRGTGVQNTGELFF. The CDR3 DNA is TGTGCCTGGAGGGGGACAGGGGTCCAGAACACCGGGGAGCTGTTTTTT.

This rearrangement joins TRBV6-6 to TRBJ2-3; tentatively, D is TRBD1 or TRBD2 (5 bases each). CDR3 length: 15 residues. Germline CDR1 and CDR2: MNHNY and SVGAGI (reference sequence). Trimming took off 2 bases at V and 4 bases at J, with 13 bases between the two ends. DNA for the CDR3: TGTGCCAGCAGTTACGGGGGAAGTGGGGCAGATACGCAGTATTTT. This gives the protein CASSYGGSGADTQYF.

The genes are TRBV28 and TRBJ1-2, with 7 nucleotides matching TRBD1. Germline V gene sequence: CDR1 MDHEN, CDR2 SYDVKM. This CDR3 has 15 residues. Trimming cost V 5 bases and J 4 bases; bases outside gene matches: 10. This CDR3 reads CASSGPDRPGYGYTF. The CDR3 DNA sequence: TGTGCCAGCAGTGGGCCGGACAGGCCGGGCTATGGCTACACCTTC.

The J gene is TRBJ2-1, the V gene TRBV12-2; TRBD1 is the table's D call, not checked against the DNA. TRBV12-2 is a known pseudogene. The length of the CDR3 is 17 residues. The CDR3 coding sequence is TGTGCAAGTCGCTTAGCTGGCGGGGACAGGTCGAGAAATGAGCAGTTCTTC. Translation gives CASRLAGGDRSRNEQFF.